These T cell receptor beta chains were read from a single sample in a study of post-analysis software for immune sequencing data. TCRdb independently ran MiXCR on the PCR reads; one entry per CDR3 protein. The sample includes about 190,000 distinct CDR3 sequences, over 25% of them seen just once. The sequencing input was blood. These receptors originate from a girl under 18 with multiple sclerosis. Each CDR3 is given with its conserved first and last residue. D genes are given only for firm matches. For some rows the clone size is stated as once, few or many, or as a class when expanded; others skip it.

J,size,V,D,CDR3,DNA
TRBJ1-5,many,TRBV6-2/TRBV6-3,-,CASSYFANSNQPQHF,TGTGCCAGCAGTTACTTCGCAAATAGCAATCAGCCCCAGCATTTT
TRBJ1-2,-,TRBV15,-,CATSREGYGYTF,TGTGCCACCAGCAGAGAAGGCTATGGCTACACCTTC
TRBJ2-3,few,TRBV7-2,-,CASSPYVRDTQYF,TGTGCCAGCAGCCCGTACGTTAGGGATACGCAGTATTTT
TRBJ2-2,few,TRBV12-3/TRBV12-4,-,CASSRLLKGGSGELFF,TGTGCCAGCAGTCGGCTCTTGAAGGGAGGTAGCGGGGAGCTGTTTTTT
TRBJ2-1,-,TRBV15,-,CATSRDPFGNEQFF,TGCGCCACCAGCAGAGATCCATTCGGCAATGAGCAGTTCTTC
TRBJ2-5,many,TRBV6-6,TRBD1,CASSFSGTGVETQYF,TGTGCCAGCAGTTTTTCCGGGACAGGGGTAGAGACCCAGTACTTC
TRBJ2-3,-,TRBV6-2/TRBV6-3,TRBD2,CASRRAGSTDTQYF,TGTGCCAGCAGGAGAGCGGGAAGCACAGATACGCAGTATTTT
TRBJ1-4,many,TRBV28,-,CASSLREKLFF,TGTGCCAGCAGCTTAAGGGAGAAACTGTTTTTT
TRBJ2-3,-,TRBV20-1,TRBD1,CSARPGGAGTDTQYF,TGCAGTGCTAGACCAGGGGGCGCGGGCACAGATACGCAGTATTTT
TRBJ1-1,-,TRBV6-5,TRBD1,CASSSDRGRAFF,TGTGCCAGCAGTTCGGACAGGGGGCGAGCTTTCTTT
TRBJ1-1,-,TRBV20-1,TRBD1,CSAQTGGTAEAFF,TGCAGTGCTCAGACAGGGGGAACGGCTGAAGCTTTCTTT
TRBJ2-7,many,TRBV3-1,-,CASSQLQGSYEQYF,TGTGCCAGCAGCCAACTGCAGGGTTCCTACGAGCAGTACTTC
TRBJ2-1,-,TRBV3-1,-,CASSLPAGMSNEQFF,TGTGCCAGCAGCCTCCCAGCAGGGATGAGCAATGAGCAGTTCTTC
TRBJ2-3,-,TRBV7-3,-,CASARFQGTDTQYF,TGTGCCAGCGCCCGATTCCAGGGTACAGATACGCAGTATTTT
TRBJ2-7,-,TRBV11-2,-,CASSLGDSFGFHYEQYF,TGTGCCAGCAGCTTAGGTGACTCATTTGGATTTCACTACGAGCAGTACTTC
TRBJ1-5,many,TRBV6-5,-,CASSPQSNQPQHF,TGTGCCAGCAGTCCCCAGAGCAATCAGCCCCAGCATTTT
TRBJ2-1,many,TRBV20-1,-,CSGKSGNEQFF,TGCAGTGGCAAATCGGGCAATGAGCAGTTCTTC
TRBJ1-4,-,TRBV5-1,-,CASSPGDSEKLFF,TGCGCCAGCAGCCCCGGGGACTCCGAAAAACTGTTTTTT
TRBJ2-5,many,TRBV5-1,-,CASNPGPEETQYF,TGCGCCAGCAACCCCGGACCAGAAGAGACCCAGTACTTC
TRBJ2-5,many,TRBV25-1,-,CASSEGATVGETQYF,TGTGCCAGCAGTGAAGGGGCCACCGTCGGGGAGACCCAGTACTTC
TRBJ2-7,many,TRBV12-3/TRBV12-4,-,CASSHLTHLSEQYF,TGTGCCAGCAGCCATCTCACTCATCTCAGCGAGCAGTACTTC
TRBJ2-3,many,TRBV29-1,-,CSAAQDPLINTDTQYF,TGCAGCGCCGCACAGGACCCCTTGATTAACACAGATACGCAGTATTTT
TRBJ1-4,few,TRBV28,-,CASSSAGGWEKLFF,TGTGCCAGCAGTTCGGCGGGGGGGTGGGAAAAACTGTTTTTT
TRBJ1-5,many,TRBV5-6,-,CASSAGPFKPQHF,TGTGCCAGCAGCGCGGGACCTTTTAAGCCCCAGCATTTT
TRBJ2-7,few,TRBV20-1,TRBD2,CSAISGGMGYEQYF,TGCAGTGCTATTAGCGGGGGGATGGGGTACGAGCAGTACTTC
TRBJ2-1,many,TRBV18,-,CASSPQQGHNEQFF,TGTGCCAGCTCACCTCAACAGGGCCACAATGAGCAGTTCTTC
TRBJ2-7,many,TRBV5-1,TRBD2,CASSFSGRAVYEQYF,TGCGCCAGCAGCTTTAGCGGGAGGGCCGTCTACGAGCAGTACTTC